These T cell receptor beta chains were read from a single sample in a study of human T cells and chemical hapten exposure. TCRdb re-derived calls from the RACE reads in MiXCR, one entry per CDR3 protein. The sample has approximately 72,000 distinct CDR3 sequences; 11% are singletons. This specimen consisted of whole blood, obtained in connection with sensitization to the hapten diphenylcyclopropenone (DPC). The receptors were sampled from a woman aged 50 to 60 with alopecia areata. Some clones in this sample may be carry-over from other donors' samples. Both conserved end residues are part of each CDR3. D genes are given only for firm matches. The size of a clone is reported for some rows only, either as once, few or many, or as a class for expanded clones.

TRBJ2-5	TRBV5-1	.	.	CASSRMEETQYF	TGCGCCAGCAGCCGCATGGAAGAGACCCAGTACTTC
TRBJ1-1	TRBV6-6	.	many	CASSWGGNTEAFF	TGTGCCAGCAGCTGGGGGGGTAACACTGAAGCTTTCTTT
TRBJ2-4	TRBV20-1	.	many	CSASEVGGLIRNIQYF	TGCAGTGCTAGCGAAGTGGGGGGGCTGATCCGGAACATTCAGTACTTC
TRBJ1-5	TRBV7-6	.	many	CASSPDRSFYFF	TGTGCCAGCAGCCCCGACAGGTCCTTCTACTTTTTT
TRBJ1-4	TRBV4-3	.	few	CASSRRTRTNEKLFF	TGCGCCAGCAGCCGGCGGACCCGGACTAATGAAAAACTGTTTTTT
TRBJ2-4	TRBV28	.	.	CAALTIAKNIQYF	TGTGCCGCCCTTACCATAGCCAAAAACATTCAGTACTTC
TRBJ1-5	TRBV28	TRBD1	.	CASSYPGQNQTQHF	TGTGCCAGCAGTTACCCGGGACAGAATCAGACCCAGCATTTT
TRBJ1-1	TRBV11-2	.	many	CASSIMTGVNTEAFF	TGTGCCAGCAGCATCATGACAGGAGTGAACACTGAAGCTTTCTTT
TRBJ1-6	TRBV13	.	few	CASSDRNSPLHF	TGTGCCAGCAGTGACAGGAATTCACCCCTCCACTTT
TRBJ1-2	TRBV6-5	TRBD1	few	CASAGQGGGYTF	TGTGCCAGCGCCGGACAGGGAGGAGGCTACACCTTC
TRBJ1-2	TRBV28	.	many	CASSDDYGYTF	TGTGCCAGCAGTGACGACTATGGCTACACCTTC
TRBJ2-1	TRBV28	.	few	CASSASDLSSYNEQFF	TGTGCCAGCAGTGCTTCGGACTTAAGCTCCTACAATGAGCAGTTCTTC
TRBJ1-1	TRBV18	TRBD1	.	CASSPSGQTEAFF	TGTGCCAGCTCACCATCGGGACAGACTGAAGCTTTCTTT
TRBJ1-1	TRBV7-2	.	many	CASSSRRLTEAFF	TGTGCCAGCAGCTCCAGACGGCTCACTGAAGCTTTCTTT
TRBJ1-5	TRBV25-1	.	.	CASSRRGRDQPQHF	TGTGCCAGCAGCCGCCGTGGTCGGGATCAGCCCCAGCATTTT
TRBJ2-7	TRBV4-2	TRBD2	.	CASSQVLADTYEQYF	TGTGCCAGCAGCCAAGTACTAGCGGATACCTACGAGCAGTACTTC
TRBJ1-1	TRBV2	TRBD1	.	CASRGEQGARSEAFF	TGTGCCAGCAGGGGAGAACAGGGGGCGCGTAGTGAAGCTTTCTTT
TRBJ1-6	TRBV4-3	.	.	CASSQAQGRNSPLHF	TGCGCCAGCAGCCAAGCCCAGGGTAGGAATTCACCCCTCCACTTT
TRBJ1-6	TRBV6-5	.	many	CASSYSGRASSYNSPLHF	TGTGCCAGCAGTTACTCGGGTAGGGCCAGCTCCTATAATTCACCCCTCCACTTT
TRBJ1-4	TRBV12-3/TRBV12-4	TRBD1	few	CASSLTGGAEKLFF	TGTGCCAGCAGTTTGACAGGGGGAGCTGAAAAACTGTTTTTT
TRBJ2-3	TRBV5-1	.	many	CASSDAADTQYF	TGCGCCAGCAGCGACGCGGCAGATACGCAGTATTTT
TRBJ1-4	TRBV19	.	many	CASSKSTNEKLFF	TGTGCCAGTTCCAAGTCAACTAATGAAAAACTGTTTTTT
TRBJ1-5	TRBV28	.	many	CASSLGGGNQPQHF	TGTGCCAGCAGCCTTGGGGGTGGCAATCAGCCCCAGCATTTT
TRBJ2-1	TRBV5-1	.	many	CASSFNAQGQFF	TGCGCCAGCAGCTTCAACGCCCAGGGGCAGTTCTTC
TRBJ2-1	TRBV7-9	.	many	CASSTNPGTSGVSNEQFF	TGTGCCAGCAGCACCAATCCCGGGACCTCCGGCGTCAGCAATGAGCAGTTCTTC
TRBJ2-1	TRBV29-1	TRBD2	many	CSVQKGTRYEQFF	TGCAGCGTGCAGAAAGGGACTAGGTATGAGCAGTTCTTC
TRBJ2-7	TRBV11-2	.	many	CASSFGQVYEQYF	TGTGCCAGCAGCTTCGGACAAGTCTACGAGCAGTACTTC
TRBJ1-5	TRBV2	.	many	CASSVRMNSNQPQHF	TGTGCCAGCAGCGTGAGAATGAATAGCAATCAGCCCCAGCATTTT
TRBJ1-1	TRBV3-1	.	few	CASSQDGAGTEAFF	TGTGCCAGCAGCCAAGATGGGGCAGGTACTGAAGCTTTCTTT
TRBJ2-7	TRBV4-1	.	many	CASSRGHPAEIYEQYF	TGCGCCAGCAGCCGTGGACATCCCGCCGAGATATACGAGCAGTACTTC
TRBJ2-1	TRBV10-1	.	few	CASGGHPYNEQFF	TGCGCCAGCGGAGGGCATCCCTACAATGAGCAGTTCTTC
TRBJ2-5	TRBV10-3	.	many	CAIKTGTEETQYF	TGTGCCATCAAAACCGGGACCGAAGAGACCCAGTACTTC
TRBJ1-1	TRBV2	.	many	CASSIRRNTEAFF	TGTGCCAGCAGTATCAGGAGAAACACTGAAGCTTTCTTT
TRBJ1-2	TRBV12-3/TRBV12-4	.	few	CASNPQGYAYGYTF	TGTGCCAGCAACCCCCAGGGGTACGCCTATGGCTACACCTTC
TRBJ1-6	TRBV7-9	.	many	CATGEDSGNSPLHF	TGTGCCACCGGCGAGGACTCGGGGAATTCACCCCTCCACTTT
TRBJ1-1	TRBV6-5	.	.	CASTYRTEAFF	TGTGCCAGCACCTATAGGACAGAAGCTTTCTTT
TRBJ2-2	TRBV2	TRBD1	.	CASTGQGLGELFF	TGTGCCAGCACTGGACAGGGGCTGGGGGAGCTGTTTTTT
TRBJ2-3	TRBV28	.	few	CASSLLGRDTQYF	TGTGCCAGCAGTTTATTGGGAAGGGATACGCAGTATTTT
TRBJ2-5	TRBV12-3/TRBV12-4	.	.	CASSPPSGAETQYF	TGTGCCAGCAGCCCCCCCTCAGGGGCCGAGACCCAGTACTTC
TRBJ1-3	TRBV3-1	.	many	CASSPRSWDGNTIYF	TGTGCCAGCAGCCCCCGTTCGTGGGACGGAAACACCATATATTTT
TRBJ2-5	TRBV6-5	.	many	CASSVGVYETQYF	TGTGCCAGCAGTGTCGGGGTTTACGAGACCCAGTACTTC
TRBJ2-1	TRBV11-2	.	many	CASSGVSGASSYNEQFF	TGTGCCAGCAGCGGCGTTAGCGGAGCCAGCTCCTACAATGAGCAGTTCTTC
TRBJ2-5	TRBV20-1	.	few	CSARAPSRPETQYF	TGCAGTGCTAGGGCACCTAGTCGACCAGAGACCCAGTACTTC
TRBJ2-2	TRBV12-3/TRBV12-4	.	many	CASSLAPTRRDGELFF	TGTGCCAGCAGTTTAGCGCCGACACGCAGGGACGGGGAGCTGTTTTTT
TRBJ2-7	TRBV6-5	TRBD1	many	CASSPSRTGNEQYF	TGTGCCAGCAGTCCTTCACGGACAGGAAACGAGCAGTACTTC
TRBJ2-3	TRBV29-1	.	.	CSGAEGSDTQYF	TGCAGCGGTGCTGAGGGGTCAGATACGCAGTATTTT
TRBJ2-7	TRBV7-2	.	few	CASSLRVSLLSEQYF	TGTGCCAGCAGCTTACGGGTCTCGCTCCTCTCCGAGCAGTACTTC
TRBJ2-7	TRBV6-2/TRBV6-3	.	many	CASMREIAYEQYF	TGTGCCAGCATGAGAGAGATCGCCTACGAGCAGTACTTC
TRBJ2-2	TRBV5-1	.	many	CASQTGNTGELFF	TGCGCCAGCCAGACAGGGAACACCGGGGAGCTGTTTTTT
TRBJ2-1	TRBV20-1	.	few	CSAEGSLNEQFF	TGCAGTGCGGAGGGGTCCCTCAATGAGCAGTTCTTC
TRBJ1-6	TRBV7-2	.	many	CASSPEDTRALHF	TGTGCCAGCAGCCCTGAGGACACCAGGGCCCTCCACTTT
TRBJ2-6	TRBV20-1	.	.	CSASGAGSGANVLTF	TGCAGTGCTAGCGGGGCGGGGTCTGGGGCCAACGTCCTGACTTTC
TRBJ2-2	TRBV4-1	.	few	CASSQPTGGTGELFF	TGCGCCAGCAGCCAACCGACTGGTGGTACCGGGGAGCTGTTTTTT
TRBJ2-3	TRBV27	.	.	CASTELAISTDTQYF	TGTGCCAGCACCGAGCTAGCGATTAGCACAGATACGCAGTATTTT
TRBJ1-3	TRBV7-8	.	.	CASSFEASGNTIYF	TGTGCCAGCAGCTTCGAAGCATCTGGAAACACCATATATTTT
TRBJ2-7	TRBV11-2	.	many	CASSLDWALSEQYF	TGTGCCAGCAGCTTAGATTGGGCACTGAGCGAGCAGTACTTC
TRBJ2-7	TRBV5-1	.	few	CASSLGVNYEQYF	TGCGCCAGCAGCTTGGGGGTGAACTACGAGCAGTACTTC
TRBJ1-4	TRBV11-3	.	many	CASSFRANEKLFF	TGTGCCAGCAGCTTCAGGGCGAATGAAAAACTGTTTTTT